The 32 T cell receptor beta chains given below trace back to one sample, sequenced in a study of CD8 T cells in ankylosing spondylitis. TCRdb re-analysed the 5' RACE reads in MiXCR, keeping a single row per CDR3 protein. The data contain around 99,000 distinct CDR3 sequences, roughly 8.8% of them singletons. The sample was blood, either unsorted or a sorted T cell fraction (not recorded which). These TCRs come from a male donor with ankylosing spondylitis or in good health (not recorded which).

In this sample, this clonotype turned up a few times. V usage is TRBV29-1 and J usage is TRBJ2-7, with 12 bases that match TRBD1. V dropped 6 bases and J dropped 3; count of bases not matched to a gene: 9. The CDR3 is made up of 15 amino acids. The germline V gene has CDR1 SQVTM and CDR2 ANQGSEA. CDR3 in amino acids: CSVGPGQGAFYEQYF. The CDR3 DNA sequence: TGCAGCGTGGGGCCGGGACAGGGGGCCTTCTACGAGCAGTACTTC.

This clonotype was detected ten times or more. The chain employs TRBV20-1 and TRBJ2-2; D is ambiguous. The ends were cut back, 4 bases at V and 3 bases at J, with 12 bases in the middle. Per the germline V gene, CDR1 is DFQATT and CDR2 is SNEGSKA (reference sequence). The CDR3 contains 14 residues. The CDR3 coding sequence is TGCAGTGCTAAAGGGCAACAATACACCGGGGAGCTGTTTTTT. It encodes CSAKGQQYTGELFF.

This clonotype came up many times. Here the CDR3 DNA reads TGTGCCAGCAGCCGCCCAGGGTGGGGTTACGAGCAGTACTTC. Its protein is CASSRPGWGYEQYF. J is TRBJ2-7 and V is TRBV3-1; maybe TRBD1 (5 bases). Per the germline V gene, CDR1 is LGHDT and CDR2 is YNNKEL (reference sequence). This CDR3 has 14 amino acids. V shed 4 bases and J shed 4 bases, with 14 bases lying between them.

V is TRBV2 and J is TRBJ1-5, with D perhaps matching TRBD1 (6 bases). The ends were cut back, 2 bases at V and 3 bases at J, with 17 bases in the middle. CDR1 is SNHLY, CDR2 FYNNEI, per germline. The CDR3 loop spans 17 amino acids. The CDR3 loop reads CASSERGGSENNQPQHF. The CDR3 DNA reads as TGTGCCAGCAGTGAAAGGGGGGGCAGCGAGAACAATCAGCCCCAGCATTTT.

A note on this clonotype: Since a much larger clone is just one base distant, this may be a read error. The rearrangement uses TRBV27 and TRBJ2-1; TRBD2 agrees at 9 bases. The CDR3 length is 16 residues. Germline V gene lookup returns CDR1 MNHEY and CDR2 SMNVEV (reference sequence). The CDR3 here is CAISLRLAGTYNEQFF. The DNA for the CDR3 is TGTGCCATCAGTTTAAGGCTAGCGGGGACCTACAATGAGCAGTTCTTC.

This clonotype has ten or more counts. This chain joins TRBV30 and TRBJ2-4; D is possibly TRBD2 (5 bases). CDR3 size: 14 residues. Trimming shortened V by 3 bases and J by 0 bases, and 9 bases separated the two germline ends. CDR1 and CDR2 (germline): GTSNPN, SVGIG (reference sequence). The CDR3 DNA reads TGTGCCTGGAGAACACGGGGAGCCAAAAACATTCAGTACTTC. It codes for CAWRTRGAKNIQYF.

This clonotype was observed a single time. A clone one base away is much larger, so this may be a read error. The CDR3 protein is CVSAVQGNTDTQYF. In DNA, the CDR3 is TGTGTCAGCGCCGTCCAGGGTAACACAGATACGCAGTATTTT. The chain carries TRBV13 and TRBJ2-3; tentative D call: TRBD1 (5 bases). Germline V CDR1 and CDR2: PRHDT, FYEKMQ (reference sequence). CDR3 length equals 14 residues.

This clonotype was recorded many times. Here the CDR3 DNA reads TGTGCCAGCAGCTTATCAGGGCACACTGAAGCTTTCTTT. Protein: CASSLSGHTEAFF. The V call is TRBV7-3, the J call TRBJ1-1, with D perhaps TRBD1 (5 bases). The length of the CDR3 is 13 residues. Germline CDR1 reads SGHTA; CDR2 reads FQGTGA. V lost 2 bases to trimming and J lost 3 bases, with 7 bases between them.

This clonotype was counted only a few times. One end of the junction varies from germline; a read error may be responsible. The V gene is TRBV13, the J gene TRBJ2-2; the D gene is possibly TRBD2 (6 bases). CDR1 is PRHDT, CDR2 FYEKMQ, per germline (reference sequence). This CDR3 region has 11 residues. Here the CDR3 DNA reads TGTGCCAGCAGACTTGCCGGGGGGCTGTTTTTT. It encodes CASRLAGGLFF.

Of note for this clonotype: Being one base from a much bigger clone, this may be a read error. The rearrangement joins TRBV7-8 to TRBJ2-1, with 12 positions matching TRBD2. Per germline, CDR1 SGHVS and CDR2 FQNEAQ. This CDR3 is built from 15 residues. The CDR3 region is CTSSRSGTSGNEQFF. For the CDR3, the DNA is TGTACCAGCAGCCGATCCGGGACTAGCGGGAATGAGCAGTTCTTC.

This clonotype was picked up many times. The V call is TRBV20-1, the J call TRBJ1-6; D might be TRBD1 (5 bases). The CDR3 sequence is 15 residues long. Trimming shortened V by 0 bases and J by 10 bases, and 16 bases separated the two germline ends. Germline V CDR1 and CDR2: DFQATT, SNEGSKA (reference sequence). In nucleotides, the CDR3 is TGCAGTGCTAGAGAATACAGGCCTTTAGGATCACCCCTCCACTTT. Protein sequence: CSAREYRPLGSPLHF.

This clonotype was seen many times. V usage is TRBV2 and J usage is TRBJ2-1; 12 nucleotides match TRBD2. V was clipped by 10 bases and J by 7 bases; unmatched bases: 8. The CDR3 has 14 amino acids. Germline CDR1 is SNHLY and CDR2 is FYNNEI. For the CDR3, the DNA is TGTGCCATCGTACTAGCGGGGGGCGTGAATGAGCAGTTCTTC. Encoded protein: CAIVLAGGVNEQFF.

This clonotype was counted many times. V and J are TRBV29-1 and TRBJ2-3, with TRBD1 identical over 8 bases. The germline CDR1 and CDR2 sequences are SQVTM and ANQGSEA. V lost 3 bases, J lost 1 base, and 18 bases stayed unmatched. The CDR3 spans 19 residues. Here the CDR3 DNA reads TGCAGCGTTGAGTATGCGGCAGGGGGCTTATCTAGTGGCACAGATACGCAGTATTTT. Translating it yields CSVEYAAGGLSSGTDTQYF.

This clonotype was seen ten or more times. V gene TRBV6-5 combines with J gene TRBJ1-2; D ambiguous. This CDR3 contains 14 residues. Germline V lookup: CDR1 MNHEY, CDR2 SVGAGI. The ends were cut back, 2 bases at V and 5 bases at J, with 12 bases in the middle. This chain's CDR3 is CASSYVPDFYGYTF. The CDR3 nucleotides read TGTGCCAGCAGTTACGTTCCAGACTTTTATGGCTACACCTTC.

This clonotype was picked up many times. The rearrangement joins TRBV28 to TRBJ2-1, with D perhaps matching TRBD1 or TRBD2 (5 bases each). The CDR3 spans 13 residues. Germline assignment: CDR1 MDHEN and CDR2 SYDVKM. The V and J ends lost 2 bases and 15 bases respectively, with 17 bases between them. In DNA, the CDR3 is TGTGCCAGCAGTTTAACGTCAGGGACGGCCATGTTCTTC. Its translation: CASSLTSGTAMFF.

This clonotype was detected many times. The chain joins TRBV4-2 to TRBJ2-3; 11 bases are shared with TRBD2. Germline CDR1 LGHNA, CDR2 YNFKEQ. This CDR3 contains 16 residues. The J segment lost 4 bases and the V segment lost 0 bases, leaving 3 bases of the junction unmatched. CDR3 loop: CASSQDPTSGADTQYF. The CDR3 DNA follows: TGTGCCAGCAGCCAAGACCCGACTAGCGGGGCAGATACGCAGTATTTT.

About this clonotype itself: A much larger clone is a single base away; this may be a read error. V and J are TRBV11-2 and TRBJ1-4, with no clear D. The CDR3 is 15 residues long. CDR1 is SGHAT, CDR2 FQNNGV, per germline. In DNA form, the CDR3 reads TGTACCAGCAGCCTTCTACGAGGACCAGTCGGTAAACTGTTTTTT. This translates into CTSSLLRGPVGKLFF.

CDR3 region: CASSFHTGSYEQYF. The DNA of the CDR3 is TGTGCCAGCAGCTTCCACACAGGGTCCTACGAGCAGTACTTC. The chain uses TRBV7-2 and TRBJ2-7; D possibly corresponds to TRBD1 (6 bases). The CDR3 is 14 residues long. V was pared by 3 bases and J by 1 base, with 10 bases between. The germline gives CDR1 SGHTA, CDR2 FQGNSA.

This chain uses TRBV20-1 with TRBJ2-2; D possibly corresponds to TRBD2 (6 bases). The germline V gene encodes CDR1 DFQATT and CDR2 SNEGSKA (reference sequence). V was pared by 1 base and J by 3 bases, with 15 bases between. This CDR3 comprises 16 residues. Here the CDR3 DNA reads TGCAGTGCTAGAGCTGGGACCGGGGGAGACACCGGGGAGCTGTTTTTT. This encodes CSARAGTGGDTGELFF.

This clonotype was seen repeatedly, ten times or more. V is TRBV10-3 and J is TRBJ2-5; 13 bases fit TRBD2. The CDR3 has 19 residues. V was pared by 6 bases and J by 2 bases, with 15 bases of the junction left unmatched. CDR1 and CDR2 from the germline V gene are ENHRY and SYGVKD. The CDR3 bases are TGTGCCATCAGCGGAAAGGGACTAGCGGGGTTCGGTTTACAAGAGACCCAGTACTTC. Translation gives CAISGKGLAGFGLQETQYF.

This clonotype was counted at least ten times. This rearrangement joins TRBV29-1 to TRBJ1-2; D call uncertain. With 4 bases removed from V and 4 bases from J, the gap between germline ends came to 13 bases. CDR3 size: 13 residues. Looked up from germline, CDR1 is SQVTM and CDR2 is ANQGSEA. The CDR3 reads CSVGAGDGYGYTF. DNA for the CDR3: TGCAGCGTTGGCGCAGGTGACGGCTATGGCTACACCTTC.

This clonotype was picked up many times. The chain uses TRBV6-1 and TRBJ2-5; 7 positions agree with TRBD1. Germline V lookup: CDR1 MNHNS, CDR2 SASEGT. Losses at the gene ends were 5 bases for V and 6 bases for J; bases not matched to a gene: 9. The CDR3 runs to 14 residues. This CDR3 reads CASSQDRVRQTQYF. The CDR3 coding sequence is TGTGCCAGCAGTCAAGACAGGGTTCGGCAGACCCAGTACTTC.

This clonotype was seen at least ten times. The chain has TRBV5-1 and TRBJ2-1; 10 bases are shared with TRBD2. Losses at the gene ends were 4 bases for V and 7 bases for J; bases not matched to a gene: 8. The CDR3 sequence is 15 residues long. From germline, CDR1 is SGHRS and CDR2 YFSETQ. For the CDR3, the DNA is TGCGCCAGCAGCAGTGGTTCTAGCGGGGGAAATGAGCAGTTCTTC. Its protein is CASSSGSSGGNEQFF.

V is TRBV7-9 and J is TRBJ2-5; D is perhaps TRBD1 (6 bases). Germline-derived CDR1 and CDR2 are SEHNR and FQNEAQ (reference sequence). The CDR3 loop spans 16 amino acids. Trimming left V 0 bases short and J 3 bases short, with 14 bases between. CDR3 nucleotides: TGTGCCAGCAGCTTAGCTTTGGCTCAGGGGAAAGAGACCCAGTACTTC. Its protein is CASSLALAQGKETQYF. Full variable domain (missing parts from reference TRBV7-9 and TRBJ2-5): DTGVSQNPRHKITKRGQNVTFRCDPISEHNRLYWYRQTLGQGPEFLTYFQNEAQLEKSRLLSDRFSAERPKGSFSTLEIQRTEQGDSAMYLCASSLALAQGKETQYFGPGTRLLVL.

This clonotype turned up a few times. V is TRBV7-9 and J is TRBJ1-2; TRBD1 matches at 8 bases. Germline trimming cut 5 bases from V and 3 bases from J; bases unmatched to any gene: 8. The CDR3 has 15 amino acids. Germline assignment: CDR1 SEHNR and CDR2 FQNEAQ (reference sequence). Written as DNA, the CDR3 is TGTGCCAGCAGCAACCTCAGGGGGCGCGACTATGGCTACACCTTC. Protein sequence: CASSNLRGRDYGYTF.

This clonotype was detected ten times or more. The genes are TRBV12-3 or TRBV12-4 and TRBJ2-3; TRBD2 agrees at 11 bases. The ends lost 3 bases at V and 1 base at J; junction bases unmatched: 6. The CDR3 contains 17 residues. CDR3: CASSLSTSGGRTDTQYF. CDR3 nucleotide sequence: TGTGCCAGCAGTTTGAGCACTAGCGGGGGTCGCACAGATACGCAGTATTTT.

Ten or more counts support this clonotype. This chain uses TRBV2 with TRBJ1-1; possible D gene TRBD1, 5 bases. V lost 7 bases and J lost 4, with 13 bases in between. The CDR3 runs 13 residues. Germline-derived CDR1 and CDR2 are SNHLY and FYNNEI. CDR3 in amino acids: CASIPIGGTEAFF. As DNA, the CDR3 is TGTGCCAGCATCCCCATCGGGGGCACTGAAGCTTTCTTT.

This clonotype was counted at least ten times. The V and J genes are TRBV4-2 and TRBJ1-1; possible D gene TRBD1, 5 bases. Germline lookup yields CDR1 LGHNA and CDR2 YNFKEQ. The CDR3 runs 15 residues. Trimming left V 0 bases short and J 6 bases short, with 14 bases between. The CDR3 is CASSQESGGNPEAFF. CDR3 sequence (DNA): TGTGCCAGCAGCCAAGAAAGCGGGGGTAATCCTGAAGCTTTCTTT.

Worth noting for this clonotype: This could be a read error, since a much larger clone is one nucleotide away. The chain links TRBV9 to TRBJ1-1; D gene uncertain. This CDR3 region has 13 residues. Germline V CDR1 and CDR2: SGDLS, YYNGEE. CDR3 bases: TGTACCAGCAGCGTAAATGAGAGGTCCGAAGCTTTCTTT. It specifies CTSSVNERSEAFF.

This clonotype showed up many times. The rearrangement uses TRBV5-1 and TRBJ1-6; no definite D call. Deletions cut 0 bases from V and 8 bases from J, with 15 bases between. The CDR3 is 16 amino acids. The germline gives CDR1 SGHRS, CDR2 YFSETQ. The CDR3 nucleotides are TGCGCCAGCAGCTTGGACACGTCCAAATTTGATTCACCCCTCCACTTT. Translation gives CASSLDTSKFDSPLHF.

This clonotype has a count of ten or more. This chain's CDR3 is CASSLGLAGANEQYF. CDR3 nucleotide sequence: TGTGCCAGCAGCTTAGGCCTAGCGGGGGCTAACGAGCAGTACTTC. The chain has TRBV13 and TRBJ2-7, with TRBD2 matching 10 bases. The CDR3 loop spans 15 amino acids. The V gene end was trimmed by 0 bases and the J gene end by 5 bases; junction bases not matched to a gene: 4. Germline V lookup: CDR1 PRHDT, CDR2 FYEKMQ (reference sequence).

The chain links TRBV7-2 to TRBJ2-2; D gene uncertain. The ends were cut back, 1 base at V and 3 bases at J, with 9 bases in the middle. Germline V gives CDR1 SGHTA, CDR2 FQGNSA. The CDR3 runs 15 residues. The chain's CDR3 is CASSLGLVYTGELFF. CDR3 DNA sequence: TGTGCCAGCAGCTTAGGGCTAGTCTACACCGGGGAGCTGTTTTTT. The complete variable domain, with remaining parts taken from reference TRBV7-2 and TRBJ2-2, reads GAGVSQSPSNKVTEKGKDVELRCDPISGHTALYWYRQSLGQGLEFLIYFQGNSAPDKSGLPSDRFSAERTGGSVSTLTIQRTQQEDSAVYLCASSLGLVYTGELFFGEGSRLTVL.